This TCR beta chain originates from a study of blood T cell repertoires in COVID-19. Study information: PBMCs, B-cell-depleted T cells, or T cells were the source of the cDNA or gDNA that made up the material.

Source study methods: Estimation of nucleated cell counts was performed using reference gene primer amplification. Here immunoSEQ multiplex PCR was the method, and the copy in TCRdb shows in-frame clones only, minus some. That table is the source of V, J and clone size, and D and trimming were worked out from the DNA. The profile shows approximately 130,000 clones, 87% of them singletons. This clone was counted once. V shed 0 bases and J 2 bases; nucleotides not matched to a gene: 6. The length of the CDR3 is 16 residues. Germline loops: CDR1 ENHRY, CDR2 SYGVKD. This receptor was taken from a man aged 50 to 59 with active COVID-19. The chain carries TRBV10-3 and TRBJ1-1, with 7 bases lining up with TRBD1. Material: peripheral blood. As DNA, the CDR3 is TGTGCCATCAGTGAGTCCATATACAGGGGCAACACTGAAGCTTTCTTT. Encoded protein: CAISESIYRGNTEAFF.